Presented here are 12 T cell receptor beta chains from one specimen sequenced in a study of post-analysis software for immune sequencing data. The study's findings and limits: Controls had lower frequencies than patients of 4 or 5 TRBV segments, which included TRBV5-6, TRBV5-1 and TRBV20-1.

Prepared libraries of TCR beta cDNA carried unique molecular identifiers. From the PCR reads, TCRdb called clonotypes with MiXCR, one entry per CDR3 protein. The repertoire includes about 540,000 distinct CDR3 sequences, 30% to 40% of them detected once, and 4.5% to 7.5% sits in the top ten. What these receptors recognize is not known. The sequencing sample was made of blood. The source is a girl aged 2 to 17 with multiple sclerosis.

This clonotype turned up a few times. J is TRBJ2-7 and V is TRBV12-3 or TRBV12-4; 9 bases agree with TRBD2. V gave up 7 bases and J gave up 2 bases; unmatched junction bases: 6. The length of the CDR3 is 14 residues. The DNA of the CDR3 is TGTGCCAGCAAAACAGCGGGGGGTCCCTACGAGCAGTACTTC. Translated: CASKTAGGPYEQYF.

This clonotype was picked up many times. The chain links TRBV29-1 to TRBJ2-7, with D unclear. V was pared by 0 bases and J by 4 bases, with 10 bases between. Germline V lookup: CDR1 SQVTM, CDR2 ANQGSEA. This CDR3 region has 13 residues. The CDR3 sequence: CSVEDHGRYEQYF. The CDR3 DNA reads as TGCAGCGTTGAAGATCATGGCAGGTACGAGCAGTACTTC.

Notes on this clonotype: One base away lies a much larger clone, so this may be a sequencing read error. CDR3 bases: TGTGCCAGCTTCCCAGGGCCATCGAATGAAAAACTGTATTTT. Encoded protein: CASFPGPSNEKLYF. The chain carries TRBV6-1 and TRBJ1-4; maybe TRBD1 (5 bases). CDR3 length: 14 residues. Germline assignment: CDR1 MNHNS and CDR2 SASEGT.

The chain employs TRBV6-1 and TRBJ2-1, with D uncertain. The CDR3 has 15 amino acids. In germline, CDR1 is MNHNS, CDR2 SASEGT. V was shortened by 2 bases and J by 3 bases, with 11 bases between the two germline ends. CDR3 sequence reads: CASSENNPRYNEQFF. CDR3 in DNA: TGTGCCAGCAGTGAAAACAACCCTCGCTACAATGAGCAGTTCTTC.

V and J are TRBV5-1 and TRBJ1-4; D unclear. Trimming stripped 2 bases from V and 7 bases from J, with 9 bases between. Germline values: CDR1 SGHRS, CDR2 YFSETQ. The CDR3 is made up of 13 amino acids. CDR3 loop: CASSFEGGEKLFF. The CDR3 DNA reads TGCGCCAGCAGCTTCGAGGGAGGTGAAAAACTGTTTTTT.

This sequence joins TRBV7-8 and TRBJ1-2, with 8 bases aligning to TRBD1. From germline, CDR1 is SGHVS and CDR2 FQNEAQ. The CDR3 is 15 residues long. The V gene end was trimmed by 1 base and the J gene end by 4 bases; junction bases not matched to a gene: 5. Written as DNA, the CDR3 is TGTGCCAGCAGCTTAGGGGACAGGCACTCCTATGGCTACACCTTC. It codes for CASSLGDRHSYGYTF.

A few counts support this clonotype. The chain carries TRBV7-9 and TRBJ1-2; 9 bases fit TRBD1. This CDR3 comprises 16 residues. Germline lookup yields CDR1 SEHNR and CDR2 FQNEAQ (reference sequence). Trimming removed 4 bases from V and 1 base from J; junction bases left unmatched: 7. The DNA of the CDR3 is TGTGCCAGCAGCTCTCCGGGACAGGGTAGTAACTATGGCTACACCTTC. This encodes CASSSPGQGSNYGYTF.

This rearrangement joins TRBV20-1 to TRBJ1-6; TRBD1 might be the D (5 bases). V shed 3 bases and J shed 5 bases, with 14 bases lying between them. Germline V CDR1 and CDR2: DFQATT, SNEGSKA (reference sequence). The length of the CDR3 is 15 residues. The chain's CDR3 is CSARSGANDNSPLHF. The CDR3 DNA follows: TGCAGTGCTAGGTCTGGGGCGAACGATAATTCACCCCTCCACTTT.

This chain links TRBV9 with TRBJ2-3; TRBD1 aligns across 8 bases. With 5 bases clipped from V and 1 base from J, the junction kept 6 bases outside the gene matches. Germline CDR1 reads SGDLS; CDR2 reads YYNGEE. CDR3 length: 15 residues. The DNA of the CDR3 is TGTGCCAGCAGTCAGACAGGGGCCGGCACAGATACGCAGTATTTT. Protein product: CASSQTGAGTDTQYF. The whole variable domain, filled in from reference TRBV9 and TRBJ2-3, reads DSGVTQTPKHLITATGQRVTLRCSPRSGDLSVYWYQQSLDQGLQFLIQYYNGEERAKGNILERFSAQQFPDLHSELNLSSLELGDSALYFCASSQTGAGTDTQYFGPGTRLTVL.

This clonotype was counted ten times or more. Here the CDR3 reads CSVQTGESGYTF. DNA for the CDR3: TGCAGCGTTCAAACAGGAGAAAGTGGCTACACCTTC. This sequence joins TRBV29-1 and TRBJ1-2, with D possibly TRBD1 on 5 matching bases. Germline CDR1 and CDR2: SQVTM and ANQGSEA. Deletions cut 5 bases from V and 7 bases from J, with 14 bases between. The CDR3 covers 12 residues.

The chain carries TRBV24-1 and TRBJ1-1; D perhaps matches TRBD1 (6 bases). The germline V gene has CDR1 KGHDR and CDR2 SFDVKD. CDR3 size: 14 residues. Trimming pared 4 bases from V and 13 bases from J, leaving 21 bases between. The CDR3 bases are TGTGCCACCAGTGACCCACCGGCCGACAAGGGGGTTTTCTTT. It codes for CATSDPPADKGVFF.

This clonotype was seen a few times. The chain is built from TRBV12-3 or TRBV12-4 and TRBJ2-4; 7 bases line up with TRBD2. Trimming took 5 bases from V and 4 from J; bases not matched to a gene: 5. This CDR3 comprises 14 residues. The CDR3 DNA reads as TGTGCCAGCAGTAGCGCGGGGGATAAAAACATTCAGTACTTC. This codes for CASSSAGDKNIQYF.